The 19 T cell receptor beta chains listed next were all sequenced from one sample in a study of vaccination and CD4 T cells after COVID-19. Their cognate antigens are unknown. Once obtained from cultured CD4+ T cells, the DNA was sequenced using the Oncomine TCR Beta short-read assay. Using its own MiXCR run on the PCR reads, TCRdb lists one record per CDR3 protein. The sample lists roughly 17,000 distinct CDR3 sequences, approximately 55% occurring once. Treatment defined: roughly 11-day PBMC culture with coronavirus spike peptide pools or control peptides (ViraFEST assay). Specimen: CD4+ T cells from blood, cultured in vitro. All receptors derive from a human donor who had recovered from COVID-19.

The V gene is TRBV19, the J gene TRBJ2-7, with TRBD2 matching over 13 bases. The germline V gene encodes CDR1 LNHDA and CDR2 SQIVND (reference sequence). The CDR3 extends over 13 amino acids. V lost 8 bases to trimming and J lost 6 bases; unmatched junction nucleotides: 4. The CDR3 loop is CASATSGRVEQYF. The CDR3 nucleotides read TGTGCCAGTGCTACTAGCGGGAGGGTCGAGCAGTACTTC.

The chain is built from TRBV5-6 and TRBJ1-3; no clear D gene. V lost 5 bases and J lost 1, with 7 bases in between. CDR1 and CDR2 from the germline V gene are SGHDT and YYEEEE. This CDR3 spans 13 amino acids. In DNA form, the CDR3 reads TGTGCCAGCAGTAGACGTTCTGGAAACACCATATATTTT. It is translated as CASSRRSGNTIYF.

The chain combines TRBV7-9 with TRBJ1-1, with TRBD1 identical over 7 bases. Looked up from germline, CDR1 is SEHNR and CDR2 is FQNEAQ (reference sequence). Germline trimming cut 4 bases from V and 1 base from J; bases unmatched to any gene: 0. The CDR3 is 13 residues long. The chain's CDR3 is CASSWTGNTEAFF. The CDR3 DNA reads TGTGCCAGCAGCTGGACAGGGAACACTGAAGCTTTCTTT.

This chain connects TRBV5-1 to TRBJ2-7; 7 bases line up with TRBD1. The J segment lost 6 bases and the V segment lost 1 base, leaving 7 bases of the junction unmatched. Germline V gene sequence: CDR1 SGHRS, CDR2 YFSETQ. The CDR3 has 14 amino acids. The CDR3 region has the DNA TGCGCCAGCAGCTTGACAGGGGATTCGGGCGAGCAGTACTTC. Translation gives CASSLTGDSGEQYF.

The sample holds a few counts of this clonotype. This chain uses TRBV20-1 with TRBJ1-2, with TRBD1 matching 7 bases. The length of the CDR3 is 15 residues. V lost 6 bases and J lost 1; bases outside the gene matches: 11. In germline, CDR1 is DFQATT, CDR2 SNEGSKA (reference sequence). The CDR3 region has the DNA TGCAGTGCCTTGGACAGGCGACAATTTAACTATGGCTACACCTTC. This translates into CSALDRRQFNYGYTF.

In this sample, this clonotype turned up a few times. The chain couples TRBV2 to TRBJ1-1; D may be TRBD1 (6 bases). Trimming took off 3 bases at V and 0 bases at J, with 11 bases between the two ends. The germline V gene encodes CDR1 SNHLY and CDR2 FYNNEI. This CDR3 is 15 amino acids long. CDR3 amino acids: CASSERGTLNTEAFF. CDR3 nucleotides: TGTGCCAGCAGTGAGAGAGGGACATTGAACACTGAAGCTTTCTTT.

V is TRBV6-2 or TRBV6-3 and J is TRBJ1-5; tentatively, D is TRBD1 (6 bases). There are 14 residues in the CDR3. CDR1 MNHEY and CDR2 SVGEGT come from the germline V gene. V dropped 1 base and J dropped 6 bases, with 10 bases sitting between them. The CDR3 loop reads CASSYWGGGQPQHF. In DNA, the CDR3 is TGTGCCAGCAGTTACTGGGGGGGCGGTCAGCCCCAGCATTTT.

V and J are TRBV12-3 or TRBV12-4 and TRBJ1-5; D is perhaps TRBD1 (5 bases). The CDR3 is 15 amino acids. V was cut by 2 bases and J by 1 base, with 9 bases left in between. Written as DNA, the CDR3 is TGTGCCAGCAGTTTACAAGCAGGGAGCAATCAGCCCCAGCATTTT. Its translation: CASSLQAGSNQPQHF.

The CDR3: CASRAGPHTEAFF. The CDR3 DNA sequence: TGTGCCAGCAGGGCAGGGCCTCACACTGAAGCTTTCTTT. The V call is TRBV6-1, the J call TRBJ1-1; possibly TRBD1 for D (5 bases). The germline CDR1 and CDR2 sequences are MNHNS and SASEGT. The CDR3 extends over 13 amino acids. V lost 6 bases, J lost 3 bases, and 11 bases lay in between.

V usage is TRBV2 and J usage is TRBJ2-5; 8 bases map to TRBD1. The CDR3 extends over 13 amino acids. Per the germline V gene, CDR1 is SNHLY and CDR2 is FYNNEI. The ends lost 7 bases at V and 3 bases at J; junction bases unmatched: 4. The CDR3 here is CASTPDREETQYF. The CDR3 region has the DNA TGTGCCAGCACCCCGGACAGGGAAGAGACCCAGTACTTC.

There are a few counts of this clonotype. The chain has TRBV10-3 and TRBJ2-3, with D possibly matching TRBD1 (5 bases). Deletions cut 2 bases from V and 6 bases from J, with 6 bases between. Germline CDR1 and CDR2: ENHRY and SYGVKD. This CDR3 region has 12 residues. In DNA form, the CDR3 reads TGTGCCATCAGTGAGAAGGGGGATACGCAGTATTTT. It translates to CAISEKGDTQYF.

V and J are TRBV6-1 and TRBJ1-2; D might be TRBD1 (5 bases). V lost 5 bases and J lost 4, with 17 bases in between. CDR3 size: 15 residues. CDR1 is MNHNS, CDR2 SASEGT, per germline. CDR3 protein: CASSKGTTLFYGYTF. The CDR3, as DNA: TGTGCCAGCAGTAAAGGGACCACCCTTTTCTATGGCTACACCTTC.

This clonotype was observed a few times. V usage is TRBV6-1 and J usage is TRBJ1-2; 7 nucleotides agree with TRBD1. Germline V gene data show CDR1 as MNHNS and CDR2 as SASEGT. The V and J ends lost 5 bases and 8 bases, in that order; junction bases with no gene match: 8. This CDR3 has 13 amino acids. CDR3 nucleotides: TGTGCCAGCAGTCGGGACAGCCGGGGAGGCTACACCTTC. The encoded protein is CASSRDSRGGYTF.

This clonotype has more than one count but fewer than ten. The chain has TRBV6-1 and TRBJ1-5; maybe TRBD1 (6 bases). The V and J ends lost 7 bases and 3 bases respectively, with 22 bases between them. This CDR3 is 17 amino acids long. CDR1 and CDR2 from the germline V gene are MNHNS and SASEGT. CDR3 loop: CASTDGGGEGVNQPQHF. The CDR3 DNA is TGTGCCAGCACCGACGGGGGGGGAGAGGGGGTCAATCAGCCCCAGCATTTT.

V is TRBV6-5 and J is TRBJ2-7; tentative D call: TRBD2 (7 bases). CDR1 is MNHEY and CDR2 is SVGAGI in the germline V gene. This CDR3 is built from 16 residues. Deletions cut 0 bases from V and 7 bases from J, with 19 bases between. The CDR3 region is CASSYSIGGPRREQYF. The CDR3 DNA follows: TGTGCCAGCAGTTACTCGATCGGGGGGCCAAGGAGGGAGCAGTACTTC.

In its sample, this clonotype was seen a few times. The V call is TRBV6-1, the J call TRBJ2-2; D remains ambiguous. Per germline, CDR1 MNHNS and CDR2 SASEGT. CDR3 length: 16 amino acids. Trimming shortened V by 1 base and J by 1 base, and 10 bases separated the two germline ends. This chain's CDR3 is CASSEVPPMNTGELFF. CDR3 sequence (DNA): TGTGCCAGCAGTGAAGTCCCCCCAATGAACACCGGGGAGCTGTTTTTT.

This sequence joins TRBV19 and TRBJ2-7; D may match TRBD1 or TRBD2 (5 bases each). Per germline, CDR1 LNHDA and CDR2 SQIVND (reference sequence). This CDR3 spans 14 amino acids. The germline V and J ends were trimmed by 7 bases and 5 bases, with 18 bases remaining between them. CDR3 nucleotides: TGTGCCAGTAACCACCGGGACGGCAACAACGAGCAGTACTTC. Translated: CASNHRDGNNEQYF. The variable domain in full, completed from reference TRBV19 and TRBJ2-7, reads DGGITQSPKYLFRKEGQNVTLSCEQNLNHDAMYWYRQDPGQGLRLIYYSQIVNDFQKGDIAEGYSVSREKKESFPLTVTSAQKNPTAFYLCASNHRDGNNEQYFGPGTRLTVT.

This sequence joins TRBV30 and TRBJ1-1, with a possible D match to TRBD1 (5 bases). Germline CDR1 is GTSNPN and CDR2 is SVGIG (reference sequence). Trimming removed 3 bases at V and 3 bases at J, with 11 bases between. The CDR3 loop spans 13 amino acids. The CDR3 loop reads CAWRETVYTEAFF. CDR3 nucleotides: TGTGCCTGGAGAGAGACAGTATACACTGAAGCTTTCTTT.

The V and J genes are TRBV19 and TRBJ2-7; D is perhaps TRBD2 (6 bases). This CDR3 comprises 16 residues. Trimming pared 5 bases from V and 2 bases from J, leaving 19 bases between. Germline V CDR1 and CDR2: LNHDA, SQIVND (reference sequence). CDR3: CASSASLGRGTYEQYF. The CDR3 DNA is TGTGCCAGTAGTGCCTCCCTTGGGCGGGGAACCTACGAGCAGTACTTC. Full variable domain (outside the CDR3, taken from reference TRBV19 and TRBJ2-7): DGGITQSPKYLFRKEGQNVTLSCEQNLNHDAMYWYRQDPGQGLRLIYYSQIVNDFQKGDIAEGYSVSREKKESFPLTVTSAQKNPTAFYLCASSASLGRGTYEQYFGPGTRLTVT.